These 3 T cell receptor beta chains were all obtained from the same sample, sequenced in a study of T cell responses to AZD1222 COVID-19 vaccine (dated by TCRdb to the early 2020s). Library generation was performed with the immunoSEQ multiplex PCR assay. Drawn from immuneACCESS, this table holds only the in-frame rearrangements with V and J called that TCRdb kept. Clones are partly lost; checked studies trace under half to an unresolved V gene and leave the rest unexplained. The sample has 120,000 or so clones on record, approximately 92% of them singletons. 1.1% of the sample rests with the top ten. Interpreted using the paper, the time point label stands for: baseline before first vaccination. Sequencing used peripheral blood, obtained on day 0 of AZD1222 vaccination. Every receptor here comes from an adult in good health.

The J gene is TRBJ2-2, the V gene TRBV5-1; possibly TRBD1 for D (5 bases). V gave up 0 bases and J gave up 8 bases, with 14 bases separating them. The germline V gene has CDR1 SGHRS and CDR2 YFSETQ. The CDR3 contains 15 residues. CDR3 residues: CASSLGQLIPGELFF. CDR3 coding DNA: TGCGCCAGCAGCTTGGGACAGCTAATACCGGGGGAGCTGTTTTTT.

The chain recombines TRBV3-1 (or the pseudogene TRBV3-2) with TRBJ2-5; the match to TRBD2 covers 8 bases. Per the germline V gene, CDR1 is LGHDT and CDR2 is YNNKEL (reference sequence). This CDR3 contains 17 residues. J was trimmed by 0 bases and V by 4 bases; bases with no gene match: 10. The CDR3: CASSPRAGLAYQETQYF. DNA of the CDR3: TGTGCCAGCAGCCCACGGGCCGGACTAGCCTACCAAGAGACCCAGTACTTC.

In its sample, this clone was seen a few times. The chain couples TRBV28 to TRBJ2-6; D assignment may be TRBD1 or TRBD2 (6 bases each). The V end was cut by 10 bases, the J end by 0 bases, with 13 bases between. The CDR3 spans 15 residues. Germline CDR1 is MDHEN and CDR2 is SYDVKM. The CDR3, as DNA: TGTGCCATCAAGGGGGGATCCTCTGGGGCCAACGTCCTGACTTTC. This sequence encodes CAIKGGSSGANVLTF.